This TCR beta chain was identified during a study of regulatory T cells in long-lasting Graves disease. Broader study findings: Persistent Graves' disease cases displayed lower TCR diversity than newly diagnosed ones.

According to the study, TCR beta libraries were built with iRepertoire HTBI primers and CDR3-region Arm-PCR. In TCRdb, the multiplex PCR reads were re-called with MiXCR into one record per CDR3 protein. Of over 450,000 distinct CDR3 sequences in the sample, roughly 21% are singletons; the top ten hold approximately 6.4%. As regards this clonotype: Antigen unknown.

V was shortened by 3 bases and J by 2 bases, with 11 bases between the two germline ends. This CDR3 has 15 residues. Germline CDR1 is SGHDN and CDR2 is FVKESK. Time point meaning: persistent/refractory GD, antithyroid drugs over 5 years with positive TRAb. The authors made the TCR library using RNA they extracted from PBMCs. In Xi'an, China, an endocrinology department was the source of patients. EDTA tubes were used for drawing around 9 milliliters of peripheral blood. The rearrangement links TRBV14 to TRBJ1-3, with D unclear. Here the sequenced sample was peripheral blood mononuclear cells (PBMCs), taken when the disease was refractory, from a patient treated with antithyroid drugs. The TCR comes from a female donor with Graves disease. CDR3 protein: CASSHTTKTGNTIYF. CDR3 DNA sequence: TGTGCCAGCAGCCATACTACAAAAACTGGAAACACCATATATTTT.